Each of the 3 T cell receptor beta chains below was sequenced from the same sample in a study of post-analysis software for immune sequencing data. Findings and limits, study-wide: Five or six TRBV segments, TRBV5-6, TRBV5-1 and TRBV20-1 among them, were found more frequent in patients than controls.

Unique molecular identifiers were present in the TCR beta cDNA libraries. TCRdb ran MiXCR on the PCR reads and lists one entry per CDR3 protein. The table has roughly 430,000 distinct CDR3 sequences, approximately 38% seen once; the top ten hold 6% to 9%. No antigens are known for them. The sample comprised blood. The receptors stem from a girl aged 2 to 10 with multiple sclerosis.

The chain has TRBV12-3 or TRBV12-4 and TRBJ2-1; 11 bases are shared with TRBD2. The CDR3 length is 11 residues. The CDR3 DNA is TGTGCTAGCGGGGGGGCAGGTGAGCAGTTCTTC. Amino acid sequence: CASGGAGEQFF.

In the case of this clonotype: At one end, the junction sequence differs from germline, possibly due to a read error. This chain uses TRBV6-2 or TRBV6-3 with TRBJ2-1; TRBD2 matches 12 bases. This CDR3 is 18 amino acids long. Germline CDR1 reads MNHEY; CDR2 reads SVGEGT. In nucleotides, the CDR3 is TGTGCCAGCAGTTACTCGGGGACTAGCGGGTGGGGCTACAATCAGCAGTTCTTC. Amino acids: CASSYSGTSGWGYNQQFF.

This clonotype was picked up a small number of times. The chain recombines TRBV20-1 with TRBJ2-1; weak D call: TRBD1 (5 bases). The J call is doubtful: the DNA matches TRBJ2-7 better. CDR3 length: 15 amino acids. The V gene's germline CDR1 is DFQATT and CDR2 SNEGSKA (reference sequence). CDR3 region: CSAPNQGYPYNEQYF. The CDR3 region has the DNA TGCAGTGCCCCAAATCAGGGCTACCCCTACAATGAGCAGTACTTC.